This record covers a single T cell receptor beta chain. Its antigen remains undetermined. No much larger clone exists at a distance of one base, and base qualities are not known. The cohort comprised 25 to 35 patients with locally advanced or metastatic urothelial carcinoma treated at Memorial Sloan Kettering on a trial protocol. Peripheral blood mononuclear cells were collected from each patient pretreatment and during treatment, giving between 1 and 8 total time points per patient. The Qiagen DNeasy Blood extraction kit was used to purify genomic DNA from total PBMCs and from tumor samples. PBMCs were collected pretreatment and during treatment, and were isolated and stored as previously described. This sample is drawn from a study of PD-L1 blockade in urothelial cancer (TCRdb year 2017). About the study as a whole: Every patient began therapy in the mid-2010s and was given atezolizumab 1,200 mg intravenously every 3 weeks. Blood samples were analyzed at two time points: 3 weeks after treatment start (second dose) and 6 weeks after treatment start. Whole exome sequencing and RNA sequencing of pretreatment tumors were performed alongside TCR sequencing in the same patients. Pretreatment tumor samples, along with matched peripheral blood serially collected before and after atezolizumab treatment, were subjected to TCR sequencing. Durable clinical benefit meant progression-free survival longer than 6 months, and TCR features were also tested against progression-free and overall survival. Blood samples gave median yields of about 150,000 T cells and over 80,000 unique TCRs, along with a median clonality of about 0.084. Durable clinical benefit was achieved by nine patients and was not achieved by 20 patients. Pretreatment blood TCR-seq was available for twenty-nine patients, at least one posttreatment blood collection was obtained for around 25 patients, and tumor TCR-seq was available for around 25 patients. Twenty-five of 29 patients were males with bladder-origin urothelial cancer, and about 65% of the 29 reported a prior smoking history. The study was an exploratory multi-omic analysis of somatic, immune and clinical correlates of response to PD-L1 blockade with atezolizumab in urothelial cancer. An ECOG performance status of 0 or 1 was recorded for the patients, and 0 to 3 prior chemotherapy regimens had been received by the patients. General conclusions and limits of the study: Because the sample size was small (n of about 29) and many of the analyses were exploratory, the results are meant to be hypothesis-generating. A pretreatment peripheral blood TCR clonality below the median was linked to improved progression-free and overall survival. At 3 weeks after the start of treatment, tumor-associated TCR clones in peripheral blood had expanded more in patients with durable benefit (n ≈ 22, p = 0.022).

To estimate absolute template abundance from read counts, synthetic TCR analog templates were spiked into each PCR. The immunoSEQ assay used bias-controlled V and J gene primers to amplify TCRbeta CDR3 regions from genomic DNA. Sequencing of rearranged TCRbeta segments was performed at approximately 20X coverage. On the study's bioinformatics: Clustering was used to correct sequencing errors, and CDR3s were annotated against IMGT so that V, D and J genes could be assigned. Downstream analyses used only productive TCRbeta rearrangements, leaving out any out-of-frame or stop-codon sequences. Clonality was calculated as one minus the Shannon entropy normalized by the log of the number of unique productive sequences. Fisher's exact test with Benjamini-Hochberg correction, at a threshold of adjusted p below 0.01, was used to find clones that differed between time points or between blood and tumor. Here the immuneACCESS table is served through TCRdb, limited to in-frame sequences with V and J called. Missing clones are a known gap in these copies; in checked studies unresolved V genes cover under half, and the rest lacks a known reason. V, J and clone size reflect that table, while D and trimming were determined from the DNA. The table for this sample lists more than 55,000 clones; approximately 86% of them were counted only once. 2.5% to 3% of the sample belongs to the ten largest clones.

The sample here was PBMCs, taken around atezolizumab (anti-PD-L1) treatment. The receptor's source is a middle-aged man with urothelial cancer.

The CDR3 reads as follows: CAISKLAERPEQFF. Here is the DNA: TGTGCCATCAGTAAACTAGCGGAACGTCCAGAGCAGTTCTTC. The sequence links TRBV10-3 to TRBJ2-1, and TRBD2 aligns with 8 junction nucleotides. CDR1 and CDR2 are read off the germline V gene as ENHRY and SYGVKD. The CDR3 has 14 amino acids, counting the end cysteine and phenylalanine. Of all the DNA, just the CDR3 is kept, 42 bases in frame from base 1. V trim: 5 bases; J trim: 10 bases; unmatched bases: 10.